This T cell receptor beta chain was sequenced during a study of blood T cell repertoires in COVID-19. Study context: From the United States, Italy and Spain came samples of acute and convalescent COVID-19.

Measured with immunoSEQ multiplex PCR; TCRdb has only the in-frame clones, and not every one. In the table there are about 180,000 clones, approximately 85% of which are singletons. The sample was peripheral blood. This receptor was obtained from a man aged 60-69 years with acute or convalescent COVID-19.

The CDR3 spells CASSSPGQSYEQYF. The CDR3 nucleotides are TGTGCCAGCAGTTCCCCAGGACAGTCCTACGAGCAGTACTTC. The chain uses TRBV6-5 and TRBJ2-7; tentatively, D is TRBD1 (6 bases). Germline CDR1 MNHEY, CDR2 SVGAGI. V was clipped by 4 bases and J by 1 base, with 11 bases between them. The CDR3 totals 14 residues.